Presented here are 16 T cell receptor beta chains from one specimen sequenced in a study of blood T cells in healthy people across ages. Alongside a J-beta primer mix, a sample-barcoded 5' primer served in a second PCR lasting about 6 to 11 cycles. TCRdb re-analysed the 5' RACE reads in MiXCR, keeping a single row per CDR3 protein. This sample has fewer than 600,000 distinct CDR3 sequences, with about 27% found just once. These data are also associated with another study on T cells of mothers and their children.

Sample: blood. Every receptor here comes from a boy aged 2 to 9 in good health.

This clonotype has only a few counts. The chain couples TRBV29-1 to TRBJ1-1, with no clear D. The length of the CDR3 is 13 residues. Germline CDR1 is SQVTM and CDR2 is ANQGSEA. The V gene lost 1 base and the J gene lost 4 bases, with 10 bases spanning the gap. In DNA form, the CDR3 reads TGCAGCGTTGAAGTGCGGGATGGCACTGAAGCTTTCTTT. Its translation is CSVEVRDGTEAFF.

This clonotype came up a few times. CDR3 residues: CSARTTSGAPDEQFF. The CDR3 coding sequence is TGCAGTGCTAGAACTACCAGCGGGGCCCCGGATGAGCAGTTCTTC. V is TRBV20-1 and J is TRBJ2-5; TRBD2 aligns across 7 bases. The J call may be wrong; the DNA end is better matched by TRBJ2-1. This CDR3 has 15 amino acids. Germline CDR1 DFQATT, CDR2 SNEGSKA (reference sequence).

This clonotype came up a few times. The chain combines TRBV29-1 with TRBJ2-5; weak D call: TRBD1 (6 bases). The germline V and J ends were trimmed by 6 bases and 7 bases, with 15 bases remaining between them. This CDR3 region has 12 residues. The V gene's germline CDR1 is SQVTM and CDR2 ANQGSEA. CDR3 region: CSVTTGLGTQYF. CDR3 in DNA: TGCAGCGTGACTACAGGGCTAGGGACCCAGTACTTC.

The J gene is TRBJ2-3, the V gene TRBV11-2, with 11 positions matching TRBD2. The CDR3 totals 14 residues. CDR1 and CDR2 (germline): SGHAT, FQNNGV. Written as DNA, the CDR3 is TGTGCGGGGGGGGAGACTAGCGGGGTTGATACGCAGTATTTT. This encodes CAGGETSGVDTQYF. Complete variable domain (other parts from reference TRBV11-2 and TRBJ2-3): EAGVAQSPRYKIIEKRQSVAFWCNPISGHATLYWYQQILGQGPKLLIQFQNNGVVDDSQLPKDRFSAERLKGVDSTLKIQPAKLEDSAVYLCAGGETSGVDTQYFGPGTRLTVL.

Notes on this clonotype: It may be a read error: a sequence one base away is much more abundant. This rearrangement joins TRBV6-6 to TRBJ1-5, with 8 positions matching TRBD1. Germline lookup yields CDR1 MNHNY and CDR2 SVGAGI (reference sequence). CDR3 length: 14 residues. The CDR3 DNA is TGTGCCGGCAGTCATGGACAGGGCGGTCAGCCCCAGCATTTT. This sequence encodes CAGSHGQGGQPQHF.

This sequence joins TRBV30 and TRBJ1-6; unclear D gene. Germline CDR1 and CDR2: GTSNPN and SVGIG (reference sequence). Trimming removed 1 base from V and 7 bases from J, with 5 bases in between. The CDR3 contains 12 residues. As DNA, the CDR3 is TGTGCCTGGAGTGACGAGAATTCACCCCTCCACTTT. Its translation is CAWSDENSPLHF.

The chain couples TRBV29-1 to TRBJ1-1, with 9 bases fitting TRBD1. This CDR3 contains 12 residues. After removal of 7 bases from V and 3 bases from J, the junction contained 3 bases not matched to a gene. Germline V gives CDR1 SQVTM, CDR2 ANQGSEA. The CDR3 DNA sequence: TGCAGCGGGGGACAGGGATACACTGAAGCTTTCTTT. Translation gives CSGGQGYTEAFF.

This clonotype was detected only a few times. The CDR3 spells CASSFLGSSYEQYF. The CDR3 region has the DNA TGCGCCAGCAGCTTCCTCGGGAGTTCCTACGAGCAGTACTTC. V and J are TRBV5-1 and TRBJ2-7; D is perhaps TRBD2 (6 bases). This CDR3 has 14 residues. Trimming shortened V by 2 bases and J by 1 base, and 10 bases separated the two germline ends. Germline V gives CDR1 SGHRS, CDR2 YFSETQ.

This clonotype turned up a few times. The V call is TRBV5-1, the J call TRBJ2-5; D uncertain. The CDR3 extends over 16 amino acids. V dropped 0 bases and J dropped 1 base, with 13 bases sitting between them. The germline gives CDR1 SGHRS, CDR2 YFSETQ. CDR3 in amino acids: CASSLGPWSLQETQYF. In nucleotides, the CDR3 is TGCGCCAGCAGCTTGGGACCCTGGAGCCTCCAAGAGACCCAGTACTTC.

The CDR3, as DNA: TGCGCCAGCAGCCAGCGCGACATAGCCACCGGGGAGCTGTTTTTT. Translating gives CASSQRDIATGELFF. The rearrangement joins TRBV4-1 to TRBJ2-2; D not certain. The germline gives CDR1 MGHRA, CDR2 YSYEKL. The CDR3 contains 15 residues. V shed 3 bases and J shed 4 bases, with 12 bases lying between them.

The chain links TRBV7-2 to TRBJ2-2, with a tentative D call TRBD2 (5 bases). The V end was cut by 4 bases, the J end by 7 bases, with 10 bases between. The germline V gene encodes CDR1 SGHTA and CDR2 FQGNSA. This CDR3 region has 13 residues. The CDR3 region is CASSSDGVGELFF. The CDR3 DNA follows: TGTGCCAGCAGCTCAGACGGGGTCGGGGAGCTGTTTTTT.

The sample holds a few counts of this clonotype. The chain employs TRBV2 and TRBJ2-7; no firm D call. The J call may be mistaken, given a closer DNA end match to TRBJ2-1. Germline V lookup: CDR1 SNHLY, CDR2 FYNNEI. The CDR3 has 13 residues. CDR3 region: CASSGTLSNEQFF. In DNA form, the CDR3 reads TGTGCCAGCAGTGGTACTCTAAGCAATGAGCAGTTCTTC.

The chain carries TRBV12-3 or TRBV12-4 and TRBJ2-1, with 11 bases lining up with TRBD2. J was trimmed by 5 bases and V by 4 bases; bases with no gene match: 4. The CDR3 has 15 amino acids. CDR3 in amino acids: CASSSSGGNDNEQFF. CDR3 in DNA: TGTGCCAGCAGTTCTAGCGGGGGGAACGACAATGAGCAGTTCTTC.

Note on this clonotype: Mismatch with germline at one junction end may stem from a read error. This chain links TRBV7-3 with TRBJ2-2; tentative D call: TRBD2 (6 bases). Germline lookup yields CDR1 SGHTA and CDR2 FQGTGA. CDR3 size: 14 residues. This CDR3 is CASSPRLGTGEQFF. The DNA for the CDR3 is TGTGCCAGCAGCCCCCGACTAGGGACCGGGGAGCAGTTTTTT.

The chain recombines TRBV30 with TRBJ2-7; 7 nucleotides agree with TRBD1. Germline-derived CDR1 and CDR2 are GTSNPN and SVGIG (reference sequence). V gave up 5 bases and J gave up 5 bases; unmatched junction bases: 9. The CDR3 is made up of 13 amino acids. The DNA for the CDR3 is TGTGCCTGGGTGGGGACAGAGGTGGACGAGCAGTACTTC. As protein: CAWVGTEVDEQYF.

The rearrangement links TRBV29-1 to TRBJ2-5; D unresolved. The DNA end is a closer match to TRBJ2-7, so the J assignment may be wrong. The V gene's germline CDR1 is SQVTM and CDR2 ANQGSEA. The CDR3 is 13 residues long. The CDR3 here is CSVEGSATYEQYF. CDR3 DNA: TGCAGCGTTGAAGGGAGCGCAACCTACGAGCAGTACTTC.